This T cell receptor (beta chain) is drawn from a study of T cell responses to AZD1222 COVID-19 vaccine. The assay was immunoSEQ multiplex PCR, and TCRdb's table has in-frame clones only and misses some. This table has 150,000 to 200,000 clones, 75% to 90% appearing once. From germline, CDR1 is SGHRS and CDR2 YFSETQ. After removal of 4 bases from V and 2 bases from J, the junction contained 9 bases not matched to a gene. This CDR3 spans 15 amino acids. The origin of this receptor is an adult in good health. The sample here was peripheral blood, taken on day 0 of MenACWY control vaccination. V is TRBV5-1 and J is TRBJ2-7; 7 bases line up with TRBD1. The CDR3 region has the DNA TGCGCCAGCAGCAGGACAGGTCTTACCCCCTACGAGCAGTACTTC. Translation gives CASSRTGLTPYEQYF.